The rows below give T cell receptor beta chains drawn from one sample of a study of CD8 T cells in ankylosing spondylitis. MiXCR was run by TCRdb on the 5' RACE reads, yielding one entry per CDR3 protein. In the table there are 500,000 to 550,000 distinct CDR3 sequences, about an eighth of which are singletons. Source material: blood, either unsorted or a sorted T cell fraction (not recorded which). These receptors all come from a male donor with ankylosing spondylitis. CDR3s include the opening cysteine and the closing phenylalanine or tryptophan. The D gene is left open where the match is weak. Clone size is stated in some rows and not others, as once, few, many or a class when expanded.

d_call j_call v_call clone_size cdr3_aa cdr3_nt
- TRBJ2-7 TRBV7-2 - CASSSRARVPFHEQYF TGTGCCAGCAGCTCTCGTGCCAGGGTCCCATTCCACGAGCAGTACTTC
TRBD2 TRBJ2-1 TRBV11-2 - CASSLGTSFYNEQFF TGTGCCAGCAGCTTAGGGACTAGCTTCTACAATGAGCAGTTCTTC
- TRBJ2-7 TRBV20-1 - CSARATPGSPYEQYF TGCAGTGCTAGAGCCACCCCAGGATCCCCGTACGAGCAGTACTTC
- TRBJ1-2 TRBV15 - CATSRDWDNYGYTF TGTGCCACCAGCAGAGATTGGGATAACTATGGCTACACCTTC
- TRBJ2-5 TRBV7-2 - CASSLFGGVGQETQYF TGTGCCAGCAGCTTATTCGGGGGAGTGGGGCAAGAGACCCAGTACTTC
- TRBJ1-1 TRBV28 few CASRGGGVTEAFF TGTGCCAGCAGGGGGGGAGGGGTGACTGAAGCTTTCTTT
TRBD2 TRBJ2-7 TRBV5-4 - CASSLKSGAAYEQYF TGTGCCAGCAGCTTGAAAAGCGGGGCCGCCTACGAGCAGTACTTC
- TRBJ2-1 TRBV11-2 few CASSLGRGINEQFF TGTGCCAGCAGCCTCGGAAGGGGGATAAATGAGCAGTTCTTC
TRBD1 TRBJ1-1 TRBV5-1 many CASSRQQGAETEAFF TGCGCCAGCAGCCGTCAACAGGGGGCCGAGACTGAAGCTTTCTTT
- TRBJ2-5 TRBV14 many CASSRVVVRGEETQYF TGTGCCAGCAGCCGAGTTGTCGTCCGAGGTGAAGAGACCCAGTACTTC
- TRBJ2-3 TRBV27 many CASCEQDTSTDTQYF TGTGCCAGCTGCGAACAGGATACAAGCACAGATACGCAGTATTTT
- TRBJ2-3 TRBV5-1 few CASSLNSLADTQYF TGCGCCAGCAGCTTGAACTCCCTCGCAGATACGCAGTATTTT
TRBD1 TRBJ2-1 TRBV29-1 - CSVVGTGSYNEQFF TGCAGCGTGGTCGGGACAGGGTCATACAATGAGCAGTTCTTC
TRBD1 TRBJ2-1 TRBV24-1 - CATSDPPTGGDEQFF TGTGCCACCAGTGACCCGCCGACAGGGGGGGATGAGCAGTTCTTC
- TRBJ2-2 TRBV28 few CASSYPWGRNTGELFF TGTGCCAGCAGTTACCCGTGGGGCCGTAACACCGGGGAGCTGTTTTTT
- TRBJ1-2 TRBV5-1 many CASSHSEGYTF TGCGCCAGCAGCCACAGCGAGGGCTACACCTTC
- TRBJ2-1 TRBV18 - CASSDPGSSYNEQFF TGTGCCAGCTCAGATCCGGGGAGCTCCTACAATGAGCAGTTCTTC
TRBD2 TRBJ2-3 TRBV5-5 - CASSFGLAGPTDTQYF TGTGCCAGCAGCTTCGGACTAGCGGGACCCACAGATACGCAGTATTTT
- TRBJ1-2 TRBV29-1 many CSATQSGMGYTF TGCAGCGCCACCCAGTCCGGGATGGGCTACACCTTC
TRBD1 TRBJ2-4 TRBV5-5 - CASSLEGQGIYWQYF TGTGCCAGCAGCTTGGAGGGACAGGGGATATATTGGCAGTACTTC
- TRBJ2-3 TRBV7-2 - CASSLEQGLTDTQYF TGTGCCAGCAGCTTAGAACAGGGACTCACAGATACGCAGTATTTT
TRBD1 TRBJ2-4 TRBV7-2 - CASSPLTGEAQYF TGTGCCAGCAGCCCGCTGACAGGGGAGGCTCAGTACTTC
- TRBJ1-1 TRBV29-1 few CSVTGPWGGPLNTEAFF TGCAGCGTTACAGGTCCTTGGGGGGGACCGTTGAACACTGAAGCTTTCTTT
- TRBJ2-2 TRBV5-1 - CASSLDLSGAGGELFF TGCGCCAGCAGCTTGGATCTGTCAGGGGCTGGCGGGGAGCTGTTTTTT
- TRBJ2-3 TRBV5-1 many CASSLDRRTDTQYF TGCGCCAGCAGCTTGGATCGTCGCACAGATACGCAGTATTTT
- TRBJ2-1 TRBV27 - CASSLSSAYNEQFF TGTGCCAGCAGTTTAAGTTCAGCCTACAATGAGCAGTTCTTC
- TRBJ1-1 TRBV20-1 - CSANRQPNTEAFF TGCAGTGCAAATCGACAACCCAACACTGAAGCTTTCTTT
- TRBJ1-5 TRBV24-1 few CATSDERGEQPQHF TGTGCCACCAGTGATGAACGGGGCGAACAGCCCCAGCATTTT
- TRBJ1-2 TRBV12-3/TRBV12-4 many CASSLGRGSTF TGTGCCAGCAGTTTAGGGCGGGGCAGCACCTTC
- TRBJ1-4 TRBV7-2 - CASSQSRGREKLFF TGTGCCAGCAGCCAAAGTAGGGGTCGGGAAAAACTGTTTTTT
- TRBJ2-2 TRBV12-3/TRBV12-4 many CASRSQRLITGELFF TGTGCCAGCAGGAGCCAACGACTAATTACCGGGGAGCTGTTTTTT
- TRBJ1-5 TRBV24-1 - CATSEAGTPFGRPQHF TGTGCCACCAGTGAGGCCGGGACCCCATTCGGGCGGCCCCAGCATTTT
- TRBJ1-1 TRBV27 once CASSFGTLMNTEAFF TGTGCCAGCAGTTTTGGCACCTTGATGAACACTGAAGCTTTCTTT
- TRBJ2-1 TRBV11-2 few CASSLDPSVGEQFF TGTGCCAGCAGCTTAGATCCCTCCGTGGGTGAGCAGTTCTTC
- TRBJ1-2 TRBV29-1 once CSAKDGRGYTF TGCAGCGCCAAGGACGGGAGAGGCTACACCTTC
TRBD1 TRBJ2-3 TRBV5-1 many CASSLQGARDTQYF TGCGCCAGCAGCTTACAGGGGGCACGTGATACGCAGTATTTT
TRBD2 TRBJ2-1 TRBV24-1 few CATSDRSSGRAANEQFF TGTGCCACCAGTGATCGATCTAGCGGGAGGGCCGCCAATGAGCAGTTCTTC
- TRBJ2-3 TRBV3-1 - CASSQDPGGTDTQYF TGTGCCAGCAGCCAAGACCCGGGAGGCACAGATACGCAGTATTTT
- TRBJ1-2 TRBV20-1 many CSATGSGGYTF TGCAGTGCAACTGGATCCGGTGGCTACACCTTC
TRBD2 TRBJ2-1 TRBV12-3/TRBV12-4 few CATTELAGTNEQFF TGTGCCACCACGGAACTAGCGGGGACCAATGAGCAGTTCTTC
- TRBJ1-2 TRBV25-1 many CASSEAGDLTNYGYTF TGTGCCAGCAGTGAGGCAGGGGATCTCACTAACTATGGCTACACCTTC
- TRBJ2-1 TRBV29-1 - CSARPGSGSNEQFF TGCAGCGCCCGACCCGGGTCTGGGAGCAATGAGCAGTTCTTC
- TRBJ2-1 TRBV20-1 - CSARDTGSHNNEQFF TGCAGTGCTAGAGATACCGGGAGTCACAACAATGAGCAGTTCTTC
- TRBJ2-3 TRBV20-1 few CSARDLRGVPSTDTQYF TGCAGTGCTAGAGACCTCCGTGGCGTTCCTAGCACAGATACGCAGTATTTT
- TRBJ2-1 TRBV20-1 few CSATGGTMLYNEQFF TGCAGTGCTACGGGCGGGACGATGCTTTACAATGAGCAGTTCTTC
TRBD2 TRBJ2-1 TRBV6-2/TRBV6-3 few CASSYFSGSSYNEQFF TGTGCCAGCAGTTACTTTAGCGGGAGCTCCTACAATGAGCAGTTCTTC
- TRBJ1-2 TRBV20-1 - CSAGWTEDNYGYTF TGCAGTGCCGGCTGGACAGAAGATAACTATGGCTACACCTTC
- TRBJ1-1 TRBV7-9 - CASSAGREWTTEAFF TGTGCCAGCAGCGCCGGAAGGGAATGGACCACTGAAGCTTTCTTT
TRBD1 TRBJ2-5 TRBV19 few CASSPRTGGGKTQYF TGTGCCAGTAGTCCTCGGACAGGGGGCGGGAAGACCCAGTACTTC
TRBD1 TRBJ1-6 TRBV12-3/TRBV12-4 many CASRLTGGDSPLHF TGTGCCAGCAGGCTAACAGGGGGGGATTCACCCCTCCACTTT
- TRBJ2-3 TRBV29-1 - CSVRGRSTDTQYF TGCAGCGTTAGAGGACGTAGCACAGATACGCAGTATTTT
TRBD1 TRBJ1-6 TRBV12-3/TRBV12-4 many CASSLGQGASPLHF TGTGCCAGCAGTCTGGGACAGGGGGCTTCACCCCTCCACTTT
- TRBJ2-2 TRBV24-1 few CATSDFRQKNTGELFF TGTGCCACCAGTGATTTTCGACAGAAGAACACCGGGGAGCTGTTTTTT
TRBD2 TRBJ2-7 TRBV3-1 - CASSRPGTSYEQYF TGTGCCAGCAGCCGTCCCGGGACTAGTTACGAGCAGTACTTC
TRBD1 TRBJ1-2 TRBV20-1 few CSARGGQDARDGYTF TGCAGTGCTAGGGGGGGACAGGACGCGCGGGATGGCTACACCTTC
- TRBJ2-2 TRBV20-1 few CSGHVAGELFF TGCAGTGGGCATGTGGCCGGGGAGCTGTTTTTT
TRBD1 TRBJ1-2 TRBV3-1 many CASSQTGGIDYGYTF TGTGCCAGCAGCCAGACAGGGGGAATTGACTATGGCTACACCTTC
TRBD2 TRBJ2-1 TRBV15 many CATSRGRASGRFYNEQFF TGTGCCACCAGCAGGGGAAGGGCTAGCGGGAGGTTCTACAATGAGCAGTTCTTC
- TRBJ1-1 TRBV20-1 - CSARDRDGPNTEAFF TGCAGTGCTAGAGATAGGGACGGACCGAACACTGAAGCTTTCTTT
- TRBJ1-1 TRBV5-1 few CASSLVGGRVTEAFF TGCGCCAGCAGCTTGGTGGGGGGACGGGTCACTGAAGCTTTCTTT